This TCR beta chain was obtained from a study of cytomegalovirus exposure and HLA in healthy donors. About the study: Sequencing of roughly 180 million T cells in an earlier analysis found 100 million to 140 million unique TCR beta sequences.

PCR involved 60 Vbeta and 13 Jbeta primers. TCRdb's table, derived via immunoSEQ multiplex PCR, lists solely in-frame clones and lacks some. Of around 58,000 clones detected, roughly 80% appear once; the ten largest clones hold approximately 4.7%. Points from the study as a whole: A few of the chains that were CMV-associated were confirmed in vitro to be specific for CMV antigens. Presence/absence analyses assumed roughly uniform sequencing depth across donors.

A note on this clone: What it binds is not known.

The CDR3 is made up of 15 amino acids. Germline trimming cut 6 bases from V and 1 base from J; bases unmatched to any gene: 3. From germline, CDR1 is MNHNY and CDR2 SVGAGI (reference sequence). The sample was PBMCs. The V and J genes are TRBV6-6 and TRBJ2-5, with 12 bases fitting TRBD2. The receptor comes from a male donor in good health and CMV-seropositive. CDR3 sequence reads: CASSRLAGVQETQYF. CDR3 DNA: TGTGCCAGCAGCAGACTAGCGGGGGTCCAAGAGACCCAGTACTTC.